Given below is one T cell receptor (beta chain) in context. Authors of the study amplified TCR beta CDR3 regions from RNA transcripts. RT-PCR in the first round (using the HTBI primer set) targeted the TCR CDR3. TCRdb itself ran the multiplex PCR reads through MiXCR, one entry per CDR3 protein. Found here are under 650,000 distinct CDR3 sequences, 15% to 20% of them singletons; the top ten hold around 4%. This entry comes from a study of T cells in Graves' hyperthyroidism and ophthalmopathy. The study left out patients who had uncontrolled infection, other autoimmune disease, pregnancy or lactation. The V end lost 0 bases, the J end lost 0 bases, and 15 bases lay between the germline ends. Germline loops: CDR1 MNHEY, CDR2 SVGAGI. The CDR3 spans 18 residues.

This chain uses TRBV6-5 with TRBJ2-4; the D is unclear. This sequence originates from a young woman with Graves' hyperthyroidism. Sequences were obtained from blood. CDR3 DNA: TGTGCCAGCAGTTACTCGATTGATCAGAGCCTAGCCAAAAACATTCAGTACTTC. Amino acids: CASSYSIDQSLAKNIQYF.